The present T cell receptor (beta chain) was sequenced within a study of blood T cells in healthy people across ages. This CDR3 is built from 13 residues. V was clipped by 4 bases and J by 7 bases; unmatched bases: 3. Germline V gives CDR1 MGHRA, CDR2 YSYEKL. This clonotype was seen more than once but under ten times. Alongside a J-beta primer mix, a sample-barcoded 5' primer served in a second PCR lasting about 7 to 11 cycles. TCRdb re-called the 5' RACE reads with MiXCR, one entry per CDR3 protein. The table records some 1.5 million distinct CDR3 sequences, 28% of them present only once. This TCR was sampled from a woman younger than 45 in good health. The V and J genes are TRBV4-1 and TRBJ1-4, with 7 bases lining up with TRBD1. Sample: blood. The CDR3 region is CASSLRDSEKLFF. CDR3 bases: TGCGCCAGCAGCCTCCGGGACAGTGAAAAACTGTTTTTT.